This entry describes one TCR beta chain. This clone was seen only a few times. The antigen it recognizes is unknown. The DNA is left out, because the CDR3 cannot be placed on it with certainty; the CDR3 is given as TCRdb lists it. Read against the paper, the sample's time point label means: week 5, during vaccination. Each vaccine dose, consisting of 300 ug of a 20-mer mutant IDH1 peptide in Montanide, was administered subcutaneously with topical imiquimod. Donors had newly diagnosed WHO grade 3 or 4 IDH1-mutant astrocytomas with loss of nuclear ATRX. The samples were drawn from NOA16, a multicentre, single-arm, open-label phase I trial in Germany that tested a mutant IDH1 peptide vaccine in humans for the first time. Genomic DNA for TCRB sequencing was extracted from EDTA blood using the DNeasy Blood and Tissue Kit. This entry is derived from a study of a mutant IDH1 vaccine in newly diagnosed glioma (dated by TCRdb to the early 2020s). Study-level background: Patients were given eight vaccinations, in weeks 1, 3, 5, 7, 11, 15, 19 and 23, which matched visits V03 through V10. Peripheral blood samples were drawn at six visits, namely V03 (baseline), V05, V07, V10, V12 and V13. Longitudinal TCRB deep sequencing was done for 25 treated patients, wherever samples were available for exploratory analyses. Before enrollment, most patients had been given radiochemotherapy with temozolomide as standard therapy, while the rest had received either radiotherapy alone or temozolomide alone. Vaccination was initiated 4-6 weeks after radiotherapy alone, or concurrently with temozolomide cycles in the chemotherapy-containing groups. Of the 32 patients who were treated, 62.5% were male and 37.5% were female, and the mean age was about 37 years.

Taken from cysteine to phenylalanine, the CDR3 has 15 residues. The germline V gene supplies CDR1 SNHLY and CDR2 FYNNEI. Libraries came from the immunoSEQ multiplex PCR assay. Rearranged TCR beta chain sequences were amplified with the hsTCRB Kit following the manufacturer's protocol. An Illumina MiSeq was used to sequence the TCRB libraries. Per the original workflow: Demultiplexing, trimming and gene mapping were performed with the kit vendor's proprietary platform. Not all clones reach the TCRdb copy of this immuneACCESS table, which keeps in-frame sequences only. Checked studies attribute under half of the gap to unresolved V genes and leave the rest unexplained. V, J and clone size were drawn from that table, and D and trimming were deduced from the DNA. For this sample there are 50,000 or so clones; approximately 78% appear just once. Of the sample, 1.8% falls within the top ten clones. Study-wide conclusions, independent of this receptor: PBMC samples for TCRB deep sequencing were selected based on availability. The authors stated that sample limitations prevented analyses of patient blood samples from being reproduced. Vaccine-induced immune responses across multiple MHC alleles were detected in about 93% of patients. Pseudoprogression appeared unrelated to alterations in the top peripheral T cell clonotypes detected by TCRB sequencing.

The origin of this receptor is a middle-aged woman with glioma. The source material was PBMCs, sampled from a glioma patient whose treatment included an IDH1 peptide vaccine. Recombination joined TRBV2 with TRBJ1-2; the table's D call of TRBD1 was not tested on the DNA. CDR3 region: CASSTSTDRSYGYTF.